A single T cell receptor (beta chain) is shown here with its context. Its specificity is unknown. The time point is: peripheral blood 6 weeks after treatment start. The V end was cut by 5 bases, the J end by 1 base, with 11 bases between. The CDR3 is 14 residues long. CDR1 and CDR2 (germline): LNHNV, YYDKDF (reference sequence). Generated by immunoSEQ multiplex PCR, the TCRdb table keeps only in-frame clones and is missing some. Counted here are about 130,000 clones, more than 70% occurring once; the ten biggest clones make up approximately 2.4%. The sample is drawn from a study of PD-L1 blockade in urothelial cancer. About the research overall: About 90% of the 29 patients comprised males who had bladder-origin urothelial cancer. T cell content in blood samples showed a median of approximately 150,000. Study results and limitations: Blood TCR clonality below the median before treatment was a predictor of better survival.

The sample here was PBMCs, taken around atezolizumab (anti-PD-L1) treatment. This chain connects TRBV15 to TRBJ1-1; perhaps TRBD1 as D (5 bases). This sequence was found in a man aged 50 to 60 with urothelial cancer. The CDR3 is CATSPQATNTEAFF. The DNA of the CDR3 is TGTGCCACCAGCCCACAGGCCACGAACACTGAAGCTTTCTTT.